The clone carrying this T cell receptor beta chain has a handful of counts. Its antigen is unknown. The data originate from a study of beta chain features in type 1 diabetes. Study results and limitations: Shortening of TCRB CDR3s, moderate but significant, appeared in all four CD4+ subsets of Type 1 diabetes patients. Healthy donors had naive, central memory and Treg TCRB repertoires that appeared less similar than those seen among patients. cDNA-based sequencing might over-represent cells highly expressing TCR.

Reverse transcribing all isolated RNA meant expressed TCRB transcripts were sequenced. Produced via immunoSEQ multiplex PCR; TCRdb's table is partial and in-frame only. The profile shows more than 300,000 clones, over 10% of them singletons. Germline CDR1 and CDR2: GTSNPN and SVGIG (reference sequence). This CDR3 spans 14 amino acids. The V end lost 3 bases, the J end lost 2 bases, and 10 bases lay between the germline ends. The TCR was taken from a man between 18 and 35 years old in good health. The sample taken for sequencing was naive CD4+ T cells from blood. V is TRBV30 and J is TRBJ2-2, with a possible D match to TRBD1 (6 bases). The CDR3: CAWRLTGNTGELFF. CDR3 DNA: TGTGCCTGGAGGTTGACAGGAAACACCGGGGAGCTGTTTTTT.